This T cell receptor beta chain was observed in a study of blood T cell repertoires in COVID-19. With 1 base clipped from V and 4 bases from J, the junction kept 3 bases outside the gene matches. The length of the CDR3 is 15 residues. CDR1 is MNHEY and CDR2 is SVGEGT in the germline V gene. Data came from immunoSEQ multiplex PCR; TCRdb stores just in-frame clones and leaves some out. The sample has a few hundred thousand clones, roughly 90% seen once. The TCR originated in a man aged 40-49 years with acute or convalescent COVID-19. The rearrangement uses TRBV6-2 or TRBV6-3 and TRBJ2-3, with 9 bases that match TRBD1. The source material was peripheral blood. The CDR3 region is CASSYWTGDPDTQYF. In nucleotides, the CDR3 is TGTGCCAGCAGTTACTGGACAGGGGATCCAGATACGCAGTATTTT.